This T cell receptor beta chain appears in the sequencing data of a study of blood T cell repertoires in COVID-19. Study-wide context: Sources were T cells, B-cell-depleted T cells, or PBMCs; the material itself was cDNA or gDNA.

This clone was seen only once. In the original processing: Estimation of nucleated cell counts relied on the amplification of reference gene primers. Produced via immunoSEQ multiplex PCR; TCRdb's table is partial and in-frame only. The V and J calls and clone size were taken over from that table, and D and trimming were inferred from the DNA. The data contain some 260,000 clones, roughly 80% of them seen just once; the ten biggest clones take up around 8.9%. CDR1 and CDR2 (germline): MDHEN, SYDVKM. This CDR3 region has 15 residues. Trimming took 3 bases from V and 2 from J, leaving 13 bases between them.

This chain connects TRBV28 to TRBJ1-2; D might be TRBD1 (6 bases). This TCR was sampled from a man older than 75 with acute or convalescent COVID-19. The sequenced sample was peripheral blood. The CDR3 here is CASSLGQGRNYGYTF. In nucleotides, the CDR3 is TGTGCCAGCAGTTTGGGTCAGGGGAGAAACTATGGCTACACCTTC.